Listed here are 14 T cell receptor beta chains from one sample, sequenced in a study of blood T cell repertoires in COVID-19. The repertoire was sequenced with immunoSEQ multiplex PCR; TCRdb's copy has only in-frame clones and lacks some. The sample has around 180,000 clones; around 83% are singletons. Sample: peripheral blood. The origin of the receptors is a human donor in a cohort sampled during active COVID-19.

The chain recombines TRBV11-3 with TRBJ1-1; D possibly corresponds to TRBD1 (6 bases). Trimming removed 2 bases at V and 1 base at J, with 11 bases between. The CDR3 runs 15 residues. Germline V gene lookup returns CDR1 SGHNT and CDR2 YENEEA. The DNA for the CDR3 is TGTGCCAGCAGCTTAACAGGGAGGGGGAACACTGAAGCTTTCTTT. Protein: CASSLTGRGNTEAFF.

The chain recombines TRBV4-1 with TRBJ1-4; no clear D gene. Germline CDR1 is MGHRA and CDR2 is YSYEKL. The V and J ends lost 0 bases and 7 bases respectively, with 12 bases between them. This CDR3 region has 15 residues. CDR3 residues: CASSQDPGDSEKLFF. The DNA of the CDR3 is TGCGCCAGCAGCCAAGACCCCGGGGATAGTGAAAAACTGTTTTTT.

The genes are TRBV6-5 and TRBJ2-7, with 7 bases aligning to TRBD2. Germline trimming cut 5 bases from V and 5 bases from J; bases unmatched to any gene: 6. This CDR3 has 13 amino acids. Germline V gene sequence: CDR1 MNHEY, CDR2 SVGAGI. In nucleotides, the CDR3 is TGTGCCAGCAGTCCCGGGACTACCAACGAGCAGTACTTC. Protein product: CASSPGTTNEQYF.

The genes are TRBV6-2 or TRBV6-3 and TRBJ2-7; D possibly corresponds to TRBD1 (6 bases). The V gene's germline CDR1 is MNHEY and CDR2 SVGEGT. V lost 2 bases to trimming and J lost 2 bases, with 7 bases between them. This CDR3 is built from 13 residues. Here the CDR3 DNA reads TGTGCCAGCAGTTACGGGGACACCTACGAGCAGTACTTC. Its translation is CASSYGDTYEQYF.

This clone was counted once. The chain links TRBV13 to TRBJ2-1, with D possibly being TRBD2 (6 bases). This CDR3 spans 16 amino acids. Per the germline V gene, CDR1 is PRHDT and CDR2 is FYEKMQ (reference sequence). Trimming took 6 bases from V and 2 from J, leaving 17 bases between them. The DNA of the CDR3 is TGTGCCAGCAGTCTCTGGCGGGGCTTGACCTACAATGAGCAGTTCTTC. Residues: CASSLWRGLTYNEQFF.

This sequence joins TRBV4-1 and TRBJ1-1; TRBD1 is a possible D gene (5 bases). Germline V CDR1 and CDR2: MGHRA, YSYEKL. The CDR3 has 16 amino acids. Trimming cost V 4 bases and J 1 base, with 16 bases left between them. The CDR3 bases are TGCGCCAGCAGCCTGGGGGAGGGGATATGGAACACTGAAGCTTTCTTT. This translates into CASSLGEGIWNTEAFF.

The rearrangement links TRBV19 to TRBJ1-6; TRBD1 agrees at 8 bases. The CDR3 consists of 13 residues. The V segment lost 10 bases and the J segment 7 bases; nucleotides outside the gene matches: 6. The germline V gene has CDR1 LNHDA and CDR2 SQIVND (reference sequence). CDR3 coding DNA: TGTGCCATCGGACAGGGAGGGAATTCACCCCTCCACTTT. This codes for CAIGQGGNSPLHF.

The chain recombines TRBV28 with TRBJ1-1; 7 bases are shared with TRBD1. CDR3 length: 16 residues. The germline gives CDR1 MDHEN, CDR2 SYDVKM. The junction had 5 bases not matched to a gene; V was cut back by 0 bases and J by 1 base. CDR3 sequence (DNA): TGTGCCAGCAGTTTATGGGGCAGGGGGAAGAACACTGAAGCTTTCTTT. Encoded protein: CASSLWGRGKNTEAFF.

This clone was counted many times. The rearrangement links TRBV7-2 to TRBJ1-2; 9 bases agree with TRBD1. There are 14 residues in the CDR3. Per the germline V gene, CDR1 is SGHTA and CDR2 is FQGNSA. The V gene end was trimmed by 3 bases and the J gene end by 1 base; junction bases not matched to a gene: 0. This CDR3 is CASSLDRGNYGYTF. The CDR3, as DNA: TGTGCCAGCAGCTTGGACAGGGGTAACTATGGCTACACCTTC.

The rearrangement joins TRBV4-3 to TRBJ1-6; D unresolved. CDR1 and CDR2 (germline): LGHNA, YSLEER. The CDR3 totals 14 residues. V shed 3 bases and J shed 7 bases, with 10 bases lying between them. The CDR3 reads CASSQATENSPLHF. In nucleotides, the CDR3 is TGCGCCAGCAGCCAGGCCACAGAGAATTCACCCCTCCACTTT.

The V and J genes are TRBV19 and TRBJ2-1; D gene ambiguous. Germline V gene sequence: CDR1 LNHDA, CDR2 SQIVND (reference sequence). The CDR3 contains 15 residues. Trimming removed 7 bases at V and 3 bases at J, with 16 bases between. CDR3 sequence: CASTLSRFDYNEQFF. CDR3 in DNA: TGTGCCAGTACTTTATCTAGATTTGACTACAATGAGCAGTTCTTC.

The chain recombines TRBV4-1 with TRBJ2-7; 8 positions agree with TRBD2. Trimming at V came to 4 bases and at J to 7 bases, leaving 6 bases not matched to a gene. The CDR3 runs 13 residues. The germline gives CDR1 MGHRA, CDR2 YSYEKL. The CDR3: CASSPAGGREQYF. The CDR3 DNA is TGCGCCAGCAGCCCGGCGGGGGGAAGGGAGCAGTACTTC.

This sequence joins TRBV20-1 and TRBJ2-7, with D possibly being TRBD2 (5 bases). V shed 3 bases and J shed 2 bases, with 14 bases lying between them. The CDR3 consists of 14 residues. Per germline, CDR1 DFQATT and CDR2 SNEGSKA (reference sequence). CDR3 in amino acids: CSASGSGDPYEQYF. CDR3 DNA: TGCAGTGCTAGTGGGAGCGGAGATCCCTACGAGCAGTACTTC.

This chain connects TRBV9 to TRBJ2-7; the D gene is possibly TRBD1 (6 bases). Germline values: CDR1 SGDLS, CDR2 YYNGEE. Trimming pared 0 bases from V and 2 bases from J, leaving 12 bases between. The CDR3 covers 15 residues. The CDR3 region has the DNA TGTGCCAGCAGCGTAGCCAGGGCAGGGGCCTACGAGCAGTACTTC. Protein product: CASSVARAGAYEQYF.